A single sample is the source of the 20 T cell receptor beta chains below, sequenced in a study of graft-versus-host responses after intestinal transplantation (dated by TCRdb to the early 2020s). Reading the label with the study, this specimen's time point is: cells obtained before transplantation from donor or recipient. The library was produced with the immunoSEQ multiplex PCR assay. Entries here come from immuneACCESS through TCRdb and include only in-frame sequences with V and J called. Some clones fail to appear in such tables; in the studies checked, an unresolved V gene covers under half of the shortfall, and the cause of the remainder is unknown. The sample yields under 140,000 clones; just under 95% were counted once. Clones ranked in the top ten supply roughly 0.5% of the sample. Their cognate antigens are unknown. This specimen was unstimulated CD8+ T cells sorted from spleen or lymph node cells, taken before intestinal transplant. Source of these receptors: a human donor who received an intestinal transplant.

Details on this clone: Other DNA sequences in this specimen translate into the identical CDR3. The rearrangement joins TRBV4-1 to TRBJ2-7; 8 bases match TRBD2. This CDR3 is 15 amino acids long. The V gene's germline CDR1 is MGHRA and CDR2 YSYEKL. V lost 2 bases, J lost 0 bases, and 3 bases stayed unmatched. CDR3 loop: CASSQSSGSSYEQYF. For the CDR3, the DNA is TGCGCCAGCAGCCAATCCAGCGGGAGCTCCTACGAGCAGTACTTC.

This chain links TRBV6-5 with TRBJ2-1, with 10 bases aligning to TRBD1. This CDR3 spans 15 amino acids. Germline V gene sequence: CDR1 MNHEY, CDR2 SVGAGI. The V and J ends lost 0 bases and 8 bases, in that order; junction bases with no gene match: 4. CDR3 nucleotide sequence: TGTGCCAGCAGTTACTCCGACAGGGGGCTAGATGAGCAGTTCTTC. It codes for CASSYSDRGLDEQFF.

CDR3 amino acids: CASSADTSNQPQHF. CDR3 nucleotides: TGTGCCAGCAGCGCGGACACAAGCAATCAGCCCCAGCATTTT. The chain is built from TRBV9 and TRBJ1-5, with D possibly matching TRBD1 (5 bases). Germline values: CDR1 SGDLS, CDR2 YYNGEE. V was shortened by 3 bases and J by 1 base, with 8 bases between the two germline ends. The CDR3 runs 14 residues.

This chain joins TRBV29-1 and TRBJ2-1; no definite D call. Trimming took 2 bases from V and 8 from J, leaving 10 bases between them. The CDR3 is 12 amino acids. The germline gives CDR1 SQVTM, CDR2 ANQGSEA. The CDR3 sequence is CSVERTSDEQFF. For the CDR3, the DNA is TGCAGCGTTGAACGGACGTCGGATGAGCAGTTCTTC.

The chain combines TRBV10-2 with TRBJ2-1; 9 bases agree with TRBD2. The CDR3 length is 14 residues. Unmatched junction bases numbered 7, after V lost 6 bases and J lost 7 bases. Germline V gives CDR1 WSHSY, CDR2 SAAADI. Written as DNA, the CDR3 is TGCGCCAGCAGCGTAGCGGGAGAATGGAATGAGCAGTTCTTC. This encodes CASSVAGEWNEQFF.

The chain links TRBV7-2 to TRBJ1-2, with D uncertain. The CDR3 has 14 amino acids. V was trimmed by 3 bases and J by 4 bases, leaving 12 bases between them. Germline CDR1 and CDR2: SGHTA and FQGNSA. CDR3 sequence (DNA): TGTGCCAGCAGCTTCGCCGGCGAAAGCTATGGCTACACCTTC. Translation gives CASSFAGESYGYTF.

This sequence joins TRBV6-5 and TRBJ1-5, with D possibly TRBD1 on 5 matching bases. CDR1 and CDR2 from the germline V gene are MNHEY and SVGAGI. Trimming left V 6 bases short and J 1 base short, with 7 bases between. The CDR3 loop spans 13 amino acids. The CDR3 region has the DNA TGTGCCAGCAGGCGACAGAGCAATCAGCCCCAGCATTTT. As protein: CASRRQSNQPQHF.

The V and J genes are TRBV27 and TRBJ2-3; D could derive from TRBD1 or TRBD2 (5 bases each). Germline values: CDR1 MNHEY, CDR2 SMNVEV (reference sequence). The CDR3 has 14 amino acids. Trimming stripped 6 bases from V and 1 base from J, with 11 bases between. This CDR3 reads CASSRDGGTDTQYF. The CDR3 nucleotides read TGTGCCAGCAGCCGGGACGGGGGCACAGATACGCAGTATTTT.

The V and J genes are TRBV4-2 and TRBJ2-7; TRBD2 agrees at 8 bases. Germline CDR1 reads LGHNA; CDR2 reads YNFKEQ. The J segment lost 6 bases and the V segment lost 2 bases, leaving 9 bases of the junction unmatched. This CDR3 contains 15 residues. CDR3 nucleotides: TGTGCCAGCAGCCAAAAAGCGGGAGAAATTTCCGAGCAGTACTTC. It codes for CASSQKAGEISEQYF.

The rearrangement links TRBV25-1 to TRBJ2-7; D possibly uses TRBD1 or TRBD2 (5 bases each). The CDR3 sequence is 14 residues long. Germline V CDR1 and CDR2: MGHDK, SYGVNS. The germline V and J ends were trimmed by 1 base and 1 base, with 8 bases remaining between them. Written as DNA, the CDR3 is TGTGCCAGCAGTGAATGGGGCGGGTCCTACGAGCAGTACTTC. Amino acids: CASSEWGGSYEQYF.

This chain links TRBV9 with TRBJ2-7, with 9 bases fitting TRBD1. The CDR3 sequence is 14 residues long. Losses at the gene ends were 4 bases for V and 5 bases for J; bases not matched to a gene: 7. Germline V gene data show CDR1 as SGDLS and CDR2 as YYNGEE. CDR3 nucleotides: TGTGCCAGCAGCTTGGGACAGGGATCGGACGAGCAGTACTTC. This sequence encodes CASSLGQGSDEQYF. The variable domain in full, completed from reference TRBV9 and TRBJ2-7, reads DSGVTQTPKHLITATGQRVTLRCSPRSGDLSVYWYQQSLDQGLQFLIQYYNGEERAKGNILERFSAQQFPDLHSELNLSSLELGDSALYFCASSLGQGSDEQYFGPGTRLTVT.

The chain carries TRBV6-5 and TRBJ2-5, with D hard to call. Trimming took off 0 bases at V and 2 bases at J, with 4 bases between the two ends. The length of the CDR3 is 13 residues. Germline CDR1 and CDR2: MNHEY and SVGAGI. The CDR3 sequence: CASSYSSQETQYF. CDR3 in DNA: TGTGCCAGCAGTTACTCTAGTCAAGAGACCCAGTACTTC.

In regard to this clone: This sample includes further DNA sequences coding for the same CDR3. J is TRBJ1-1 and V is TRBV28, with D unclear. This CDR3 has 11 residues. In germline, CDR1 is MDHEN, CDR2 SYDVKM. V was clipped by 2 bases and J by 5 bases, with 3 bases between them. CDR3 sequence (DNA): TGTGCCAGCAGTTTAGGTACTGAAGCTTTCTTT. This encodes CASSLGTEAFF. Using reference TRBV28 and TRBJ1-1 for the parts outside the CDR3, the full variable domain is DVKVTQSSRYLVKRTGEKVFLECVQDMDHENMFWYRQDPGLGLRLIYFSYDVKMKEKGDIPEGYSVSREKKERFSLILESASTNQTSMYLCASSLGTEAFFGQGTRLTVV.

The chain recombines TRBV30 with TRBJ2-1; TRBD2 agrees at 7 bases. Germline assignment: CDR1 GTSNPN and CDR2 SVGIG (reference sequence). V was clipped by 4 bases and J by 0 bases; unmatched bases: 6. CDR3 length equals 15 residues. In DNA form, the CDR3 reads TGTGCCTGGACCCGGGGCGGGAGCTCCTACAATGAGCAGTTCTTC. Amino acid sequence: CAWTRGGSSYNEQFF.

The chain carries TRBV27 and TRBJ2-7, with D possibly TRBD2 on 7 matching bases. CDR1 is MNHEY and CDR2 is SMNVEV in the germline V gene (reference sequence). This CDR3 spans 18 amino acids. Trimming took off 5 bases at V and 3 bases at J, with 26 bases between the two ends. CDR3 sequence (DNA): TGTGCCAGCAGTCCCGCCGTCGGGGGGCTAGGGATGGGCTACGAGCAGTACTTC. Amino acid sequence: CASSPAVGGLGMGYEQYF.

The chain carries TRBV27 and TRBJ2-1, with D possibly being TRBD1 or TRBD2 (5 bases each). Germline V gene sequence: CDR1 MNHEY, CDR2 SMNVEV (reference sequence). The CDR3 runs 15 residues. The ends were cut back, 5 bases at V and 8 bases at J, with 19 bases in the middle. The DNA of the CDR3 is TGTGCCAGCAGTCCGACCTTAGGGACCCGAGATGAGCAGTTCTTC. This translates into CASSPTLGTRDEQFF.

The V gene is TRBV4-1, the J gene TRBJ2-6, with D unclear. Germline loops: CDR1 MGHRA, CDR2 YSYEKL. Trimming left V 4 bases short and J 0 bases short, with 4 bases between. The CDR3 is 14 amino acids. The CDR3: CASSPPSGANVLTF. The CDR3 bases are TGCGCCAGCAGCCCCCCCTCTGGGGCCAACGTCCTGACTTTC.

This chain links TRBV19 with TRBJ2-1; D remains ambiguous. The germline CDR1 and CDR2 sequences are LNHDA and SQIVND (reference sequence). The CDR3 is 13 amino acids. Trimming removed 3 bases at V and 6 bases at J, with 9 bases between. The CDR3 protein is CASSIGQLNEQFF. CDR3 sequence (DNA): TGTGCCAGTAGTATTGGGCAGCTCAATGAGCAGTTCTTC.

The rearrangement links TRBV19 to TRBJ1-1; TRBD1 matches at 7 bases. The V segment lost 3 bases and the J segment 5 bases; nucleotides outside the gene matches: 6. The CDR3 covers 14 residues. Per the germline V gene, CDR1 is LNHDA and CDR2 is SQIVND (reference sequence). CDR3 sequence (DNA): TGTGCCAGTAGTATCACAGGGGCTGGGACTGAAGCTTTCTTT. It translates to CASSITGAGTEAFF.

The chain couples TRBV27 to TRBJ2-7; 10 nucleotides agree with TRBD1. The junction had 6 bases not matched to a gene; V was cut back by 4 bases and J by 6 bases. Germline loops: CDR1 MNHEY, CDR2 SMNVEV (reference sequence). This CDR3 has 14 residues. The DNA for the CDR3 is TGTGCCAGCAGTTCAACCGGGACAGGGGTCGAGCAGTACTTC. Its protein is CASSSTGTGVEQYF.